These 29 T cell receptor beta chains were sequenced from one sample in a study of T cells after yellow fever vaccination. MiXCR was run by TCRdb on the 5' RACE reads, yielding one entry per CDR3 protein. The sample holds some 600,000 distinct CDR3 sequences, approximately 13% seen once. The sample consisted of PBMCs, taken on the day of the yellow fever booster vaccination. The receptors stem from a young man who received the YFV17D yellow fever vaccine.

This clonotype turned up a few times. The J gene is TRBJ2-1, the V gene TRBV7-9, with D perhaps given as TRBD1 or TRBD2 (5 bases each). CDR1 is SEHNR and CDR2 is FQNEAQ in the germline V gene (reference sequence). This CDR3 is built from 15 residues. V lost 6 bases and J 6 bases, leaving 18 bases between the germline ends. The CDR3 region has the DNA TGTGCCAGCAGGTCCTCAGGGACCAAGGTCAATGAGCAGTTCTTC. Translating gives CASRSSGTKVNEQFF.

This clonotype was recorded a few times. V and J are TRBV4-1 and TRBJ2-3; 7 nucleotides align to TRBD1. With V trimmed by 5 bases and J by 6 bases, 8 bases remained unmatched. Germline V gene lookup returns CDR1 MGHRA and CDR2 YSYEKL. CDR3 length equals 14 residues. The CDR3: CASSVQEQGDTQYF. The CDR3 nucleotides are TGCGCCAGCAGCGTCCAGGAACAGGGGGATACGCAGTATTTT.

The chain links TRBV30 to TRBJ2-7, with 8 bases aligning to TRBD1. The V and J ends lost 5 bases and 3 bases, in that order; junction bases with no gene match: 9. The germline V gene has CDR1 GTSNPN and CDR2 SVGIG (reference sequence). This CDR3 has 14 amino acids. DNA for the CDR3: TGTGCCTGGGACCCCGGACAGGGAATCTACGAGCAGTACTTC. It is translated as CAWDPGQGIYEQYF. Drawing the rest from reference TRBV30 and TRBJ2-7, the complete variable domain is SQTIHQWPATLVQPVGSPLSLECTVEGTSNPNLYWYRQAAGRGLQLLFYSVGIGQISSEVPQNLSASRPQDRQFILSSKKLLLSDSGFYLCAWDPGQGIYEQYFGPGTRLTVT.

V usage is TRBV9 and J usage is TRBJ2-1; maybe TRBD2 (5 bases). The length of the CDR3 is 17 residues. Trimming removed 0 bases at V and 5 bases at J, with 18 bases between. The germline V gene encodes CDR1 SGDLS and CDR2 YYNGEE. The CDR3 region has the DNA TGTGCCAGCAGCGTAGAGGTGGGGAGCCCCGGTGACAATGAGCAGTTCTTC. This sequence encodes CASSVEVGSPGDNEQFF.

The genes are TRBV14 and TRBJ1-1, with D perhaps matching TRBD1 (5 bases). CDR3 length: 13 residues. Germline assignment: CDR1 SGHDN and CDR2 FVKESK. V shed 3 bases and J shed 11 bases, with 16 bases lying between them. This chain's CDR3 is CASSHLSGYDAFF. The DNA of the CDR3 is TGTGCCAGCAGCCACCTGTCAGGGTACGACGCTTTCTTT.

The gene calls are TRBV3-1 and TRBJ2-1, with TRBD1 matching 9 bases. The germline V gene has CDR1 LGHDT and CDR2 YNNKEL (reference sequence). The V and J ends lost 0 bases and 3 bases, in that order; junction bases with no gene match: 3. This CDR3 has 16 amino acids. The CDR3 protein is CASSQDRDRDYNEQFF. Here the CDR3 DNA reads TGTGCCAGCAGCCAAGATCGGGACAGGGACTACAATGAGCAGTTCTTC.

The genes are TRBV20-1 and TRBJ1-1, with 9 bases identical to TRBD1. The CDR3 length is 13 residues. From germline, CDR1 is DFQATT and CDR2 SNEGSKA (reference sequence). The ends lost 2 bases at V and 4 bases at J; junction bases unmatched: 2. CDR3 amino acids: CSARRTGVTEAFF. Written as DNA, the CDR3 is TGCAGTGCTAGAAGGACAGGGGTCACTGAAGCTTTCTTT.

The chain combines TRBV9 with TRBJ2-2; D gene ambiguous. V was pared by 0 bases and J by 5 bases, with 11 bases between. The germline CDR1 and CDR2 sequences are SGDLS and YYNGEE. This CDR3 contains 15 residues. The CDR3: CASSVDADQTGELFF. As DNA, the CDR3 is TGTGCCAGCAGCGTAGACGCGGACCAGACCGGGGAGCTGTTTTTT. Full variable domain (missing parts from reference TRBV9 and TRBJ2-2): DSGVTQTPKHLITATGQRVTLRCSPRSGDLSVYWYQQSLDQGLQFLIQYYNGEERAKGNILERFSAQQFPDLHSELNLSSLELGDSALYFCASSVDADQTGELFFGEGSRLTVL.

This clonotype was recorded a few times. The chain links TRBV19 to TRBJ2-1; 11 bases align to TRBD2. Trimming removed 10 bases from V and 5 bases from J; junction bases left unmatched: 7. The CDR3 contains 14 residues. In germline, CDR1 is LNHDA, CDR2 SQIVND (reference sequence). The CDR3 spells CATGTSGTNNEQFF. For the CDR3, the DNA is TGTGCCACAGGGACTAGCGGTACCAACAATGAGCAGTTCTTC.

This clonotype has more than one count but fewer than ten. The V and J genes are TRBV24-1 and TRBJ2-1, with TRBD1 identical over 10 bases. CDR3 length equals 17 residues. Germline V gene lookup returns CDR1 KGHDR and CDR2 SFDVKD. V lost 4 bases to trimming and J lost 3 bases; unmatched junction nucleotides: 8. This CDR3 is CATSDPDRGLFYNEQFF. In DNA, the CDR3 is TGTGCCACCAGTGACCCTGACAGGGGGCTATTCTACAATGAGCAGTTCTTC.

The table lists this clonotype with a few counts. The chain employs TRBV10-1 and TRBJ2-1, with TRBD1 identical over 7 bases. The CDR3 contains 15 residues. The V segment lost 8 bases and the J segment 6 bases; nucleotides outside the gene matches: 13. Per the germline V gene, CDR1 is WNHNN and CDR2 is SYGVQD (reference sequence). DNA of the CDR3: TGCGCCAGCCGAGGGGGCGGAAAAGGGGTCAATGAGCAGTTCTTC. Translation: CASRGGGKGVNEQFF.

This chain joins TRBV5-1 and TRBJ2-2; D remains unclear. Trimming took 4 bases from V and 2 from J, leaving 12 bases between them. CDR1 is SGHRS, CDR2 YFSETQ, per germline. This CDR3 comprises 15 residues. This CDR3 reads CASSEQSGNTGELFF. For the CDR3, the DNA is TGCGCCAGCAGCGAACAGAGTGGAAACACCGGGGAGCTGTTTTTT.

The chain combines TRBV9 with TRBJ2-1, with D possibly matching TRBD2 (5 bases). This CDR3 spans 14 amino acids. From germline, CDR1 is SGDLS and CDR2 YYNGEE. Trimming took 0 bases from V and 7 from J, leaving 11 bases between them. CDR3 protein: CASSVEWRVNEQFF. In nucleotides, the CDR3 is TGTGCCAGCAGCGTAGAGTGGCGGGTTAATGAGCAGTTCTTC.

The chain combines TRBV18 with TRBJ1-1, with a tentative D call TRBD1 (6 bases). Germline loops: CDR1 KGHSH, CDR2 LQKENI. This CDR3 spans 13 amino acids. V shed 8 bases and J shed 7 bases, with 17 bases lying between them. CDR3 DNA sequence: TGTGCCAGCGCAATGGCCTTGGACAGTGAAGCTTTCTTT. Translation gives CASAMALDSEAFF.

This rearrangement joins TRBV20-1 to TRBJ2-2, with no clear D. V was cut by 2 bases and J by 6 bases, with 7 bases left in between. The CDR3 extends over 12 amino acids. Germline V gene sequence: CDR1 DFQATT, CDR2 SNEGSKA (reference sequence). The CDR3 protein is CSARKVAGELFF. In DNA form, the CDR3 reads TGCAGTGCTAGAAAGGTTGCCGGGGAGCTGTTTTTT.

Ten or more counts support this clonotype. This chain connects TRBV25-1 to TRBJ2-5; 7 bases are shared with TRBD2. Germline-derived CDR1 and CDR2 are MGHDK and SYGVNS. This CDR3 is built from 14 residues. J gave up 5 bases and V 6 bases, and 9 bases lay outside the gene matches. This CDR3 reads CASSSRLASETQYF. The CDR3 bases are TGTGCCAGCAGCTCCCGACTAGCCTCGGAGACCCAGTACTTC.

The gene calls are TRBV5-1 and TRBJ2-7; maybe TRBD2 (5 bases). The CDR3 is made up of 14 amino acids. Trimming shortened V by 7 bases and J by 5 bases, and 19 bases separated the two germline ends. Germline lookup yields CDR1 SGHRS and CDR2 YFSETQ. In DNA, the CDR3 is TGCGCCAGCTCCGTTCGAGCGGCTGGGGACGAGCAGTACTTC. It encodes CASSVRAAGDEQYF. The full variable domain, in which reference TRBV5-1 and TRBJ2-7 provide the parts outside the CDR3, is KAGVTQTPRYLIKTRGQQVTLSCSPISGHRSVSWYQQTPGQGLQFLFEYFSETQRNKGNFPGRFSGRQFSNSRSEMNVSTLELGDSALYLCASSVRAAGDEQYFGPGTRLTVT.

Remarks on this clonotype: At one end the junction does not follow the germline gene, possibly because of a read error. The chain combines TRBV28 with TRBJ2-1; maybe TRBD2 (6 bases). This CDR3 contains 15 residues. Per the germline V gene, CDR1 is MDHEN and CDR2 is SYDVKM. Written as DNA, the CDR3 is TGTGCCAGCACCCCCTTCGGGAGCTCCTACAAAGAGCAGTTCTTC. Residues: CASTPFGSSYKEQFF.

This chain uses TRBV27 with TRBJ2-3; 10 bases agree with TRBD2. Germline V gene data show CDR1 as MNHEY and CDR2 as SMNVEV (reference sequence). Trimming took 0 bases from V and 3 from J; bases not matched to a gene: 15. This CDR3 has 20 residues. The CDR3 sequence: CASSLSLGGETSGLTDTQYF. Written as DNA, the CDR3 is TGTGCCAGCAGTTTATCGTTGGGGGGCGAGACTAGCGGGTTGACAGATACGCAGTATTTT.

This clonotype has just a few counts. In DNA, the CDR3 is TGTGCCAGCAGCTTAGGTGGGGGGACTAGCGTCCGAGCGAGTATAAGGGACACGCAGTATTTT. Its translation is CASSLGGGTSVRASIRDTQYF. The rearrangement links TRBV11-2 to TRBJ2-3; 10 positions match TRBD2. The CDR3 length is 21 residues. CDR1 and CDR2 (germline): SGHAT, FQNNGV. Germline trimming cut 1 base from V and 9 bases from J; bases unmatched to any gene: 25.

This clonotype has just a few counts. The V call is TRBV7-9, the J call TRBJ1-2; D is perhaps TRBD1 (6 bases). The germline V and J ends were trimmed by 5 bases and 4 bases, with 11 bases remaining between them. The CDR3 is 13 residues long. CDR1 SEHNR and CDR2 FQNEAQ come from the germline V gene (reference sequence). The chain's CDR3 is CASSHRDIYGYTF. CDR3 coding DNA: TGTGCCAGCAGCCACCGGGACATCTATGGCTACACCTTC. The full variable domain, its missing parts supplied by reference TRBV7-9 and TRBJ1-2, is DTGVSQNPRHKITKRGQNVTFRCDPISEHNRLYWYRQTLGQGPEFLTYFQNEAQLEKSRLLSDRFSAERPKGSFSTLEIQRTEQGDSAMYLCASSHRDIYGYTFGSGTRLTVV.

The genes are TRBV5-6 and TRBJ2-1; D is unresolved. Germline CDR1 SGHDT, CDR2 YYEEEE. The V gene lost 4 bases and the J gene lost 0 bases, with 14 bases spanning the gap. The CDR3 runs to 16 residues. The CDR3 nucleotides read TGTGCCAGCAGCCGTATTACAGTAAGCTCCTACAATGAGCAGTTCTTC. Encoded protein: CASSRITVSSYNEQFF. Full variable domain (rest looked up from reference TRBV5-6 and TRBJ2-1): DAGVTQSPTHLIKTRGQQVTLRCSPKSGHDTVSWYQQALGQGPQFIFQYYEEEERQRGNFPDRFSGHQFPNYSSELNVNALLLGDSALYLCASSRITVSSYNEQFFGPGTRLTVL.

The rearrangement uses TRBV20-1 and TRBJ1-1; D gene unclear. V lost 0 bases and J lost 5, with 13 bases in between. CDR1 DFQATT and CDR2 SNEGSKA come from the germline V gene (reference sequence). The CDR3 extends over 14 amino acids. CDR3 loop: CSARDGTGRTEAFF. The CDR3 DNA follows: TGCAGTGCTAGAGATGGAACGGGAAGGACTGAAGCTTTCTTT.

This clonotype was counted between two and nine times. Here the CDR3 reads CATSRGSTGELFF. In nucleotides, the CDR3 is TGTGCCACCAGTCGAGGGTCGACCGGGGAGCTGTTTTTT. The genes are TRBV24-1 and TRBJ2-2; TRBD2 might be the D (5 bases). The germline V gene encodes CDR1 KGHDR and CDR2 SFDVKD. CDR3 length: 13 amino acids. V was shortened by 6 bases and J by 5 bases, with 9 bases between the two germline ends.

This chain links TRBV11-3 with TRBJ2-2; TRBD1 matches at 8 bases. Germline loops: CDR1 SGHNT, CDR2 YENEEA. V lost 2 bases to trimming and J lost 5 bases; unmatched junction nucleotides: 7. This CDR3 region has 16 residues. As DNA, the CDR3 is TGTGCCAGCAGCTTAACAGGGGGAGAGAGGACCGGGGAGCTGTTTTTT. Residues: CASSLTGGERTGELFF.

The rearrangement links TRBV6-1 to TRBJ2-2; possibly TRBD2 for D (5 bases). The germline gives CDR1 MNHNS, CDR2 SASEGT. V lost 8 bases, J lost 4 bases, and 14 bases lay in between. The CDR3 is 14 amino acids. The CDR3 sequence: CASRLDGVTGELFF. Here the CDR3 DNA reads TGTGCCAGCCGCCTGGACGGGGTCACCGGGGAGCTGTTTTTT.

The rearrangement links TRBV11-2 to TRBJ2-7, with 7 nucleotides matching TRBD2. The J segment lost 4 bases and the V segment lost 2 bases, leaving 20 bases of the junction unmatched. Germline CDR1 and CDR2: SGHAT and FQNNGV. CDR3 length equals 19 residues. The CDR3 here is CASSLRPRTRGGRSYEQYF. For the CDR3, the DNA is TGTGCCAGCAGCTTAAGACCCAGGACTCGCGGGGGAAGGAGTTACGAGCAGTACTTC.

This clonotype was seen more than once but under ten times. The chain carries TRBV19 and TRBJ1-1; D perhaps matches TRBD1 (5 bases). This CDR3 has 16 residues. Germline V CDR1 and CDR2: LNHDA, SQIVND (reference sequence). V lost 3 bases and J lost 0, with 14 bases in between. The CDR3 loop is CASSILRGRVNTEAFF. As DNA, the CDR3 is TGTGCCAGTAGTATTTTAAGGGGCAGGGTGAACACTGAAGCTTTCTTT.

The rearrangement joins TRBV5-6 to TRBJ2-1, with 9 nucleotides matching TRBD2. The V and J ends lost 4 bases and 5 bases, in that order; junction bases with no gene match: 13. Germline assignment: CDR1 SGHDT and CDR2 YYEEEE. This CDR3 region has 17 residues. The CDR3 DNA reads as TGTGCCAGCAGCCAGACGGCCCTTAGCGGGAGAAACAATGAGCAGTTCTTC. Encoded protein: CASSQTALSGRNNEQFF. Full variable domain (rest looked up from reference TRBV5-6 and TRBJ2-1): DAGVTQSPTHLIKTRGQQVTLRCSPKSGHDTVSWYQQALGQGPQFIFQYYEEEERQRGNFPDRFSGHQFPNYSSELNVNALLLGDSALYLCASSQTALSGRNNEQFFGPGTRLTVL.